This TCR beta chain is drawn from a study of cytomegalovirus exposure and HLA in healthy donors. Clones were read by immunoSEQ multiplex PCR, and TCRdb kept only the in-frame ones, dropping some. The sample contains 95,000 to 150,000 clones, around 90% of which appear only once. This clone was recorded a few times. There are 14 residues in the CDR3. Germline-derived CDR1 and CDR2 are SGHVS and FNYEAQ. J gave up 6 bases and V 1 base, and 5 bases lay outside the gene matches. The sample comprised PBMCs. The TCR was taken from a woman younger than 35 in good health and CMV-seronegative. The chain employs TRBV7-6 and TRBJ2-7, with 8 bases that match TRBD2. DNA of the CDR3: TGTGCCAGCAGCTTAGTCGGGGGGGTGGCCGAGCAGTACTTC. Amino acid sequence: CASSLVGGVAEQYF.